This TCR beta chain is from a study of regulatory T cells in long-lasting Graves disease. General observations from the study: TCR diversity was lower in persistent Graves' patients than in newly diagnosed ones.

Note on this clonotype: Its antigen is still unknown.

CDR3 regions were amplified by Arm-PCR using iRepertoire HTBI primers to build TCR beta libraries. TCRdb ran MiXCR on the multiplex PCR reads and lists one entry per CDR3 protein. This table holds more than 300,000 distinct CDR3 sequences, about 23% found once. Noted time point: persistent/refractory GD, antithyroid drugs over 5 years with positive TRAb. TCR sequences were obtained from RNA taken from PBMCs. The receptor comes from a woman aged 40 to 49 with Graves disease. The input for sequencing was peripheral blood mononuclear cells (PBMCs), taken when the disease was refractory, from a patient treated with antithyroid drugs.

CDR3 residues: CASSITFQGGQPQHF. Written as DNA, the CDR3 is TGTGCCAGTAGTATTACTTTCCAGGGCGGTCAGCCCCAGCATTTT. This chain links TRBV19 with TRBJ1-5; TRBD1 is a possible D gene (5 bases). The CDR3 is made up of 15 amino acids. Trimming pared 3 bases from V and 6 bases from J, leaving 15 bases between. Germline V lookup: CDR1 LNHDA, CDR2 SQIVND (reference sequence).